Below are 15 T cell receptor beta chains sequenced from a single sample in a study of blood T cell repertoires in COVID-19 (dated by TCRdb to 2019 to 2021). Library preparation employed the immunoSEQ multiplex PCR assay. TCRdb limited this immuneACCESS table to in-frame rearrangements with V and J called. A share of clones is missing; checked studies link under half to unresolved V genes, and the rest is unexplained. The sample yields around 150,000 clones; approximately 83% were counted once. The top ten clonotypes cover around 3.5% of the sample. Sequencing input: peripheral blood. The receptors here all came from a man between 65 and 85 years old with acute or convalescent COVID-19.

The CDR3 DNA reads as TGTGCCAGCAGTCTCCTAGCGGGAGGTGGCACCGGGGAGCTGTTTTTT. Protein sequence: CASSLLAGGGTGELFF. V is TRBV27 and J is TRBJ2-2; 11 nucleotides align to TRBD2. V trimming: 5 bases; J trimming: 4 bases; junction bases outside the gene matches: 6. The CDR3 is 16 amino acids. CDR1 MNHEY and CDR2 SMNVEV come from the germline V gene (reference sequence).

Only one count was recorded for this clone. The chain joins TRBV9 to TRBJ1-2; D is ambiguous. Germline values: CDR1 SGDLS, CDR2 YYNGEE. The V and J ends lost 0 bases and 3 bases respectively, with 6 bases between them. This CDR3 comprises 13 residues. CDR3 residues: CASSVEQDYGYTF. CDR3 DNA: TGTGCCAGCAGCGTAGAACAAGACTATGGCTACACCTTC.

The CDR3 coding sequence is TGTGCCAGTAGTATAGGCGGGACAGGGGGCCGGGTAAACACTGAAGCTTTCTTT. Translation: CASSIGGTGGRVNTEAFF. The V gene is TRBV19, the J gene TRBJ1-1, with TRBD1 matching 12 bases. Trimming cost V 1 base and J 2 bases; bases outside gene matches: 8. CDR1 and CDR2 (germline): LNHDA, SQIVND (reference sequence). The CDR3 consists of 18 residues. Together with reference TRBV19 and TRBJ1-1, the CDR3 gives the full variable domain: DGGITQSPKYLFRKEGQNVTLSCEQNLNHDAMYWYRQDPGQGLRLIYYSQIVNDFQKGDIAEGYSVSREKKESFPLTVTSAQKNPTAFYLCASSIGGTGGRVNTEAFFGQGTRLTVV.

A few counts support this clone. J is TRBJ1-1 and V is TRBV7-8; a possible D gene is TRBD1 (6 bases). Trimming cost V 4 bases and J 3 bases, with 9 bases left between them. Germline V gives CDR1 SGHVS, CDR2 FQNEAQ. The CDR3 covers 13 residues. CDR3 in amino acids: CASSSDRYTEAFF. CDR3 in DNA: TGTGCCAGCAGCTCAGACAGGTACACTGAAGCTTTCTTT.

This clone was seen only a few times. The same CDR3 is also encoded by other DNA sequences in this sample. V usage is TRBV6-2 or TRBV6-3 and J usage is TRBJ2-1, with 13 bases lining up with TRBD2. With 2 bases clipped from V and 10 bases from J, the junction kept 5 bases outside the gene matches. This CDR3 is built from 15 residues. Germline CDR1 and CDR2: MNHEY and SVGEGT. CDR3 region: CASSYPGLAGREQFF. CDR3 bases: TGTGCCAGCAGTTACCCGGGACTAGCGGGACGGGAGCAGTTCTTC.

The V and J genes are TRBV6-2 or TRBV6-3 and TRBJ2-2; 7 nucleotides agree with TRBD1. The CDR3 runs 14 residues. From germline, CDR1 is MNHEY and CDR2 SVGEGT. V lost 4 bases and J lost 3; bases outside the gene matches: 2. The CDR3 coding sequence is TGTGCCAGCAGTTCCGGGACAGACACCGGGGAGCTGTTTTTT. It encodes CASSSGTDTGELFF.

The chain employs TRBV28 and TRBJ2-5; 8 bases are a match to TRBD2. The ends lost 4 bases at V and 1 base at J; junction bases unmatched: 8. This CDR3 has 16 amino acids. Germline loops: CDR1 MDHEN, CDR2 SYDVKM. CDR3 sequence: CASSSTGTSLQETQYF. CDR3 bases: TGTGCCAGCAGTTCGACCGGGACTAGTCTCCAAGAGACCCAGTACTTC.

The DNA for the CDR3 is TGTGCCACCAGCAGAGATCCCAGGGGCTCCTTGGCCTCTGGGGCCAACGTCCTGACTTTC. Protein sequence: CATSRDPRGSLASGANVLTF. J is TRBJ2-6 and V is TRBV15, with D perhaps matching TRBD1 (6 bases). The CDR3 sequence is 20 residues long. V was clipped by 0 bases and J by 0 bases, with 18 bases between them. CDR1 LNHNV and CDR2 YYDKDF come from the germline V gene (reference sequence).

V usage is TRBV14 and J usage is TRBJ1-1; no definite D call. The V end lost 4 bases, the J end lost 1 base, and 13 bases lay between the germline ends. The germline CDR1 and CDR2 sequences are SGHDN and FVKESK. The CDR3 is made up of 15 amino acids. CDR3 sequence: CASSPLEGPNTEAFF. CDR3 DNA: TGTGCCAGCAGCCCTCTGGAGGGCCCGAACACTGAAGCTTTCTTT.

The chain links TRBV5-1 to TRBJ1-4; possibly TRBD1 for D (5 bases). The CDR3 is 13 residues long. Germline V gene lookup returns CDR1 SGHRS and CDR2 YFSETQ. The ends were cut back, 7 bases at V and 4 bases at J, with 11 bases in the middle. The CDR3 loop is CASQDSHNEKLFF. CDR3 in DNA: TGCGCCAGCCAAGACAGTCATAATGAAAAACTGTTTTTT.

This chain links TRBV4-1 with TRBJ2-5; 9 positions agree with TRBD2. CDR1 is MGHRA and CDR2 is YSYEKL in the germline V gene. Trimming cost V 1 base and J 5 bases; bases outside gene matches: 5. The CDR3 runs to 15 residues. This chain's CDR3 is CASSQVAGVWETQYF. In nucleotides, the CDR3 is TGCGCCAGCAGCCAAGTAGCGGGAGTATGGGAGACCCAGTACTTC.

This clone was found a few times. Here the CDR3 DNA reads TGTGCCAGCAGAACAGGGGGCGCGGATGAAAAACTGTTTTTT. Its translation: CASRTGGADEKLFF. This chain joins TRBV28 and TRBJ1-4; TRBD1 matches at 9 bases. Germline V lookup: CDR1 MDHEN, CDR2 SYDVKM. V gave up 6 bases and J gave up 6 bases; unmatched junction bases: 5. The CDR3 length is 14 residues.

The chain couples TRBV9 to TRBJ1-1; 8 nucleotides agree with TRBD1. This CDR3 has 14 amino acids. CDR1 and CDR2 from the germline V gene are SGDLS and YYNGEE. The junction had 8 bases not matched to a gene; V was cut back by 5 bases and J by 5 bases. The CDR3 bases are TGTGCCAGCAGTCAGACAGGGGCGGAGACTGAAGCTTTCTTT. Translating it yields CASSQTGAETEAFF.

This chain links TRBV6-5 with TRBJ2-1; 11 nucleotides agree with TRBD2. Germline V gene data show CDR1 as MNHEY and CDR2 as SVGAGI. The CDR3 length is 14 residues. The V segment lost 7 bases and the J segment 4 bases; nucleotides outside the gene matches: 3. CDR3 bases: TGTGCCAGCACTAGACTAGCGGGGTACAATGAGCAGTTCTTC. It translates to CASTRLAGYNEQFF.

This clone was counted once. The V call is TRBV30, the J call TRBJ2-4; D is uncertain. CDR3 length: 13 residues. Germline CDR1 and CDR2: GTSNPN and SVGIG (reference sequence). Trimming pared 2 bases from V and 0 bases from J, leaving 5 bases between. The CDR3 is CAWSTEAKNIQYF. CDR3 in DNA: TGTGCCTGGAGTACTGAAGCCAAAAACATTCAGTACTTC. The entire variable domain, with the rest obtained from reference TRBV30 and TRBJ2-4, is as follows: SQTIHQWPATLVQPVGSPLSLECTVEGTSNPNLYWYRQAAGRGLQLLFYSVGIGQISSEVPQNLSASRPQDRQFILSSKKLLLSDSGFYLCAWSTEAKNIQYFGAGTRLSVL.